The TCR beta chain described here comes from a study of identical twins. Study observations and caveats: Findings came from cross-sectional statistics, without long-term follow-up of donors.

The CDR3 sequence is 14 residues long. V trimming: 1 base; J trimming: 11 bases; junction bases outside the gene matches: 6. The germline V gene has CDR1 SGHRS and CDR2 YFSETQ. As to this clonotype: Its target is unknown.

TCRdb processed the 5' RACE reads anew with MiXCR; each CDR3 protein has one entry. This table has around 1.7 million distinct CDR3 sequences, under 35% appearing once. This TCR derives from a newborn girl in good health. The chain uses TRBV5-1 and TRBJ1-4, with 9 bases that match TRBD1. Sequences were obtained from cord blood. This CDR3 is CASSLSGTGKKLFF. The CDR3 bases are TGCGCCAGCAGCTTGTCCGGGACAGGGAAGAAACTGTTTTTT.